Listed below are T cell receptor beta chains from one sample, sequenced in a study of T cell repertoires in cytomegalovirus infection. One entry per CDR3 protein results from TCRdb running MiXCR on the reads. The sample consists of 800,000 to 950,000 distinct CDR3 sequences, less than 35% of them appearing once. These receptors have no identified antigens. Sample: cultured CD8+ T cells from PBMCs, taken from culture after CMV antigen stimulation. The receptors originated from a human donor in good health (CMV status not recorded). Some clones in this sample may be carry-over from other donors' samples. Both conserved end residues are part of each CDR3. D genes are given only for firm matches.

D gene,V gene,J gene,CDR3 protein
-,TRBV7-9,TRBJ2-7,CASSSEIEWYEQYF
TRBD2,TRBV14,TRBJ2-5,CASSQEVAGSYQETQYF
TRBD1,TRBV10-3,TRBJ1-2,CAISEEGQGIESNYGYTF
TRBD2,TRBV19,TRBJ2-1,CASSRQRGKYNEQFF
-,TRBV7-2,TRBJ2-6,CASSFEGPISGANVLTF
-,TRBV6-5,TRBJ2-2,CASSPGLHVGTGELFF
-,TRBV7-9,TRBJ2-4,CASSLGESLAKNIQYF
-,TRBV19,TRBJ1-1,CASRGWEGTEAFF
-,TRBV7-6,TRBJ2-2,CASSLSDTGELFF
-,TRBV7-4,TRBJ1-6,CASSTAADSPYNSPLHF
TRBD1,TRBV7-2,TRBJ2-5,CASSLVGQGETQYF
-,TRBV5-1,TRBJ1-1,CASSIGPDTEAFF